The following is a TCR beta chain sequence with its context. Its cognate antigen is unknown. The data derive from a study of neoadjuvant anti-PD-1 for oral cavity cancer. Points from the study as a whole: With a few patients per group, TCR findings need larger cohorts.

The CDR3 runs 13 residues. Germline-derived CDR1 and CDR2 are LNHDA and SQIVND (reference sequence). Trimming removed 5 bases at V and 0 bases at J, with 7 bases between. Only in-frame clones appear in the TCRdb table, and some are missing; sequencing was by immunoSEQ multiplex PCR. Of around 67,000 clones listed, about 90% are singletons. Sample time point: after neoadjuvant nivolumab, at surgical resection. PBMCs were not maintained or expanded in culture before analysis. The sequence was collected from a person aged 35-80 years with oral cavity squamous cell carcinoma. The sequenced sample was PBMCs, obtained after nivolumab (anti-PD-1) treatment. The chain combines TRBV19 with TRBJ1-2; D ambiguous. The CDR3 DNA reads TGTGCCAGTAGTCTAGGGTCTAACTATGGCTACACCTTC. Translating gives CASSLGSNYGYTF.